The entry below gives a single TCR beta chain sequence along with its context. This specimen belongs to a study of blood T cell repertoires in COVID-19. On the study more broadly: The study drew acute and convalescent COVID-19 samples from the United States, Italy and Spain. PBMCs, B-cell-depleted T cells, or T cells were the source of the cDNA or gDNA that made up the material.

As handled by the study authors: Researchers report that nucleated cell counts were estimated from reference gene primer amplification. Data came from immunoSEQ multiplex PCR; TCRdb stores just in-frame clones and leaves some out. V and J calls and clone size are those listed in that table; D and trimming were worked out from the DNA. The sample includes 130,000 to 150,000 clones, about 76% seen only once; the top ten take roughly 8%. The CDR3 extends over 13 amino acids. CDR1 SQVTM and CDR2 ANQGSEA come from the germline V gene. The ends lost 3 bases at V and 2 bases at J; junction bases unmatched: 3.

The chain links TRBV29-1 to TRBJ2-5, with 7 nucleotides matching TRBD2. Material for sequencing was peripheral blood. The TCR was taken from a human donor in a cohort sampled during active COVID-19. The CDR3 here is CSVDRGVQETQYF. CDR3 sequence (DNA): TGCAGCGTTGATCGGGGGGTACAAGAGACCCAGTACTTC.